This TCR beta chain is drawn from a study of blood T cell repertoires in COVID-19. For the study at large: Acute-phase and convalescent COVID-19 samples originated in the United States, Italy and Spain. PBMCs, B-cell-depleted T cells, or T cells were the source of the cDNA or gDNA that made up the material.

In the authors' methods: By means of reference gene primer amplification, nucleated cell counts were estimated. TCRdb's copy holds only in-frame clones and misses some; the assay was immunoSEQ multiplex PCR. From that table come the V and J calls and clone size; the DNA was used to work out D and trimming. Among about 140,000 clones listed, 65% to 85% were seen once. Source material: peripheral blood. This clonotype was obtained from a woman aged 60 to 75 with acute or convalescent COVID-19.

CDR3: CASSLGGGQGNSDYGYTF. The CDR3 DNA reads as TGTGCCAGCAGCTTGGGCGGAGGACAGGGGAATTCGGACTATGGCTACACCTTC. The chain recombines TRBV5-4 with TRBJ1-2, with TRBD1 matching over 9 bases. Germline loops: CDR1 SGHNT, CDR2 YYREEE (reference sequence). This CDR3 is 18 amino acids long. With V trimmed by 0 bases and J by 3 bases, 12 bases remained unmatched.